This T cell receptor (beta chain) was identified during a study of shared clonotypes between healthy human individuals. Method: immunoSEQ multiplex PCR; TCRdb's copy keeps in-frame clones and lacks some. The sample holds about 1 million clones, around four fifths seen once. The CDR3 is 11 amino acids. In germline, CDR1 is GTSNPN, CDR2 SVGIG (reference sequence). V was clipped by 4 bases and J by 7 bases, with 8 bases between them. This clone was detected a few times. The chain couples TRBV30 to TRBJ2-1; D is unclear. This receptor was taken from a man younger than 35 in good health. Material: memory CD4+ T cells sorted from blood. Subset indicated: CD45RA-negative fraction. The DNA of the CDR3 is TGTGCCTGGAAGACTTGGAATGAGCAGTTCTTC. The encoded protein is CAWKTWNEQFF. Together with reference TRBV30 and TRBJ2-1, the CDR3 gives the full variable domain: SQTIHQWPATLVQPVGSPLSLECTVEGTSNPNLYWYRQAAGRGLQLLFYSVGIGQISSEVPQNLSASRPQDRQFILSSKKLLLSDSGFYLCAWKTWNEQFFGPGTRLTVL.